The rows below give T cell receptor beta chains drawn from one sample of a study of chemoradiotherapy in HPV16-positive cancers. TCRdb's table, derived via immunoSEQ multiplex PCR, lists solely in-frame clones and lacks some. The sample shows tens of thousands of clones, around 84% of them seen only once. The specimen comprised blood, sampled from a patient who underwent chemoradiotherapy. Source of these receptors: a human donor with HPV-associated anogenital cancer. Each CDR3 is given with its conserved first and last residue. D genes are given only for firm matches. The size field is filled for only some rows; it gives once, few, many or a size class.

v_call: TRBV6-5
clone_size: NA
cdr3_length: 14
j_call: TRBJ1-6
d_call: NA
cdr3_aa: CASSYGGINSPLHF
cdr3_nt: TGTGCCAGCAGTTACGGGGGGATTAATTCACCCCTCCACTTT

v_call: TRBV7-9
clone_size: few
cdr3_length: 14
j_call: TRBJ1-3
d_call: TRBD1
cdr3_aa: CASSLDGQGDTIYF
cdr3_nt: TGTGCCAGCAGCTTAGATGGACAGGGGGACACCATATATTTT

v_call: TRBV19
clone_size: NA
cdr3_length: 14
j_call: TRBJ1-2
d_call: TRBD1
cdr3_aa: CASSVDRGIYGYTF
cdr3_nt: TGTGCCAGTAGTGTTGACAGGGGAATCTATGGCTACACCTTC

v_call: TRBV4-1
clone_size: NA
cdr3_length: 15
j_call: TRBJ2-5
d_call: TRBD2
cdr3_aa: CASSVGLVSRETQYF
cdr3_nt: TGCGCCAGCAGTGTGGGACTAGTTTCCCGTGAGACCCAGTACTTC

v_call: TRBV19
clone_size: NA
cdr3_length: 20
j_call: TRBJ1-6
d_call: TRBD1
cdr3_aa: CASSILYPAPGQGQGEPLHF
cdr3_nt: TGTGCCAGTAGTATTTTGTATCCCGCTCCGGGACAGGGTCAGGGGGAACCCCTCCACTTT

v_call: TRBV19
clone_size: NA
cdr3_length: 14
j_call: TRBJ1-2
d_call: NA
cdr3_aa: CASSPDSFSYGYTF
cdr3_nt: TGTGCCAGTAGTCCGGACAGTTTTAGCTATGGCTACACCTTC

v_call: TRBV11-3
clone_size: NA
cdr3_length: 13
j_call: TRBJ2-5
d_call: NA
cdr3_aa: CASSLRDEETQYF
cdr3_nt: TGTGCCAGCAGCTTGCGAGACGAAGAGACCCAGTACTTC

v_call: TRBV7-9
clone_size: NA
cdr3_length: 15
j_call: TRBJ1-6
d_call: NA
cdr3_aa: CASSLGGTYNSPLHF
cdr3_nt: TGTGCCAGCAGCTTAGGGGGGACCTATAATTCACCCCTCCACTTT

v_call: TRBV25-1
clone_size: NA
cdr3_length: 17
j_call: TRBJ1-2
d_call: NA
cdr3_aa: CASSEGGSLGINYGYTF
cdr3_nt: TGTGCCAGCAGTGAAGGGGGCTCCTTGGGGATTAACTATGGCTACACCTTC

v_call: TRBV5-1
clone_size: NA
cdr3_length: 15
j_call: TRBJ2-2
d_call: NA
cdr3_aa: CASSSSDGQTGELFF
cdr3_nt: TGCGCCAGCAGCTCCAGTGATGGGCAAACCGGGGAGCTGTTTTTT

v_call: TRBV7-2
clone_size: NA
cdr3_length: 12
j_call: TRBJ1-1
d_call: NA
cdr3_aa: CASNRFSGEAFF
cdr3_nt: TGTGCCAGCAATAGATTCTCCGGTGAAGCTTTCTTT

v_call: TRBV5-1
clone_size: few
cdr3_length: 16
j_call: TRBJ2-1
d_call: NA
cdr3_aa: CASSSTSTGWGNEQFF
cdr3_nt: TGCGCCAGCAGCTCCACCTCGACAGGTTGGGGGAATGAGCAGTTCTTC

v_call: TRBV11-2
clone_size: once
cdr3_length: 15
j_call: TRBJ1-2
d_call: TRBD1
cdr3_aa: CASSPIMDRGNGYTF
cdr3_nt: TGTGCCAGCAGCCCCATAATGGACAGGGGTAATGGCTACACCTTC